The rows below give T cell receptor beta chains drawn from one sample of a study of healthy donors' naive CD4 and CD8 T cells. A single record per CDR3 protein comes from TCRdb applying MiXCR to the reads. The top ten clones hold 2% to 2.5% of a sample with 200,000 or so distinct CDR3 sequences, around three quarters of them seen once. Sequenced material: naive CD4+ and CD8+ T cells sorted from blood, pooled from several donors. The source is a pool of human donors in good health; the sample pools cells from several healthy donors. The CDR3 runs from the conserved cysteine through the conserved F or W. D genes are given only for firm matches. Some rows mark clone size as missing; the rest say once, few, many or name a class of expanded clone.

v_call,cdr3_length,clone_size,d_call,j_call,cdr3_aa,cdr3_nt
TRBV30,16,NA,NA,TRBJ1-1,CAWSVGLGSGGTEAFF,TGTGCCTGGAGTGTAGGGCTAGGGTCGGGGGGTACTGAAGCTTTCTTT
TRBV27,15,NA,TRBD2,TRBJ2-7,CASSSRDYLNYEQYF,TGTGCCAGCAGTTCACGGGACTACCTCAACTACGAGCAGTACTTC
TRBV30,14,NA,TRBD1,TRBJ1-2,CAWSFTGTAHGYTF,TGTGCCTGGAGTTTCACCGGGACAGCTCATGGCTACACCTTC
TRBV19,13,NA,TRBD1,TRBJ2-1,CASSMDRVNEQFF,TGTGCCAGTAGTATGGACAGGGTAAATGAGCAGTTCTTC
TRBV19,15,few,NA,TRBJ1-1,CASSPAWTESSEAFF,TGTGCCAGTAGTCCGGCTTGGACAGAATCGTCTGAAGCTTTCTTT
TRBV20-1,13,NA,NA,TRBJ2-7,CSAPFDGAGEQYF,TGCAGTGCCCCTTTTGACGGGGCTGGTGAGCAGTACTTC
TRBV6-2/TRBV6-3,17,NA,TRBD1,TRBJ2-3,CASSTPPGQGASDTQYF,TGTGCCAGCAGTACACCTCCGGGACAGGGGGCATCAGATACGCAGTATTTT
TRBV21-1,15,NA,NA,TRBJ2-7,CASSKARDTAYEQYF,TGTGCCAGCAGCAAAGCGCGCGACACGGCCTACGAGCAGTACTTC
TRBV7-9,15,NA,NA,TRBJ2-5,CASGLSFGPRETQYF,TGTGCCAGCGGCCTTTCTTTTGGGCCAAGGGAGACCCAGTACTTC
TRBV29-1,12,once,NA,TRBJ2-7,CSAGEQPFEQYF,TGCAGCGCTGGAGAACAGCCGTTCGAGCAGTACTTC
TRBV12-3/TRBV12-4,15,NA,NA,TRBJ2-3,CASTFLAPGLNTQYF,TGTGCCAGCACTTTCCTAGCGCCAGGGTTAAATACGCAGTATTTT
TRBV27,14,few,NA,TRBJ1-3,CASRTAGSGNTIYF,TGTGCCAGCAGGACAGCAGGCTCTGGAAACACCATATATTTT
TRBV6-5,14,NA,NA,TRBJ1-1,CASSSWQGGTEAFF,TGTGCCAGCAGTTCTTGGCAGGGAGGCACTGAAGCTTTCTTT
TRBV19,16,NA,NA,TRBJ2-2,CASSILVAANTGELFF,TGTGCCAGTAGTATCCTTGTAGCGGCGAACACCGGGGAGCTGTTTTTT
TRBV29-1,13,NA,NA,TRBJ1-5,CSVEIAGNQPQHF,TGCAGCGTTGAAATAGCGGGGAATCAGCCCCAGCATTTT
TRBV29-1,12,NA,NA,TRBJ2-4,CSPKLEGNIQYF,TGCAGCCCGAAGTTAGAAGGGAACATTCAGTACTTC
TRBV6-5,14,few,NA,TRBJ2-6,CAGSYSSGANVLTF,TGTGCCGGCAGTTACTCTTCCGGGGCCAACGTCCTGACTTTC
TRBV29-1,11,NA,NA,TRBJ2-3,CSVESGDTQYF,TGCAGCGTTGAGAGTGGGGATACGCAGTATTTT
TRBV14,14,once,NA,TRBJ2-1,CASSQVNSYNEQFF,TGTGCCAGCAGCCAGGTAAACTCCTACAATGAGCAGTTCTTC
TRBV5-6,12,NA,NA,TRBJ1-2,CASSPMGGGYTF,TGTGCCAGCAGCCCGATGGGTGGAGGCTACACCTTC
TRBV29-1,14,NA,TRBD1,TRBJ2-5,CSVVPGQGGETQYF,TGCAGCGTTGTTCCGGGACAGGGAGGGGAGACCCAGTACTTC
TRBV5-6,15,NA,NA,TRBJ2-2,CASSLEEDNTGELFF,TGTGCCAGCAGCTTGGAGGAAGATAACACCGGGGAGCTGTTTTTT
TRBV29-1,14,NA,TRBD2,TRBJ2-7,CSVEDLGTSNEQYF,TGCAGCGTTGAAGATTTAGGGACTAGCAACGAGCAGTACTTC
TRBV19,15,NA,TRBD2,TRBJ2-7,CASSKVPSGSYEQYF,TGTGCCAGTAGTAAAGTCCCTAGCGGGAGCTACGAGCAGTACTTC
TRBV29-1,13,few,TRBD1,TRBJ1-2,CSVDTGGPYGYTF,TGCAGCGTGGACACAGGGGGACCCTATGGCTACACCTTC
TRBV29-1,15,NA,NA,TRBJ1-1,CSVVPRVSIGTEAFF,TGCAGCGTTGTACCCAGGGTGTCGATAGGCACTGAAGCTTTCTTT
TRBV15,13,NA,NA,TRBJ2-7,CATSRGLEYEQYF,TGTGCCACCAGCAGAGGACTAGAATACGAGCAGTACTTC
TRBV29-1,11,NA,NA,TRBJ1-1,CSALKNTEAFF,TGCAGCGCCTTAAAGAACACTGAAGCTTTCTTT
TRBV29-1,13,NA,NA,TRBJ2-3,CSVVRGGTDTQYF,TGCAGCGTTGTTCGGGGCGGGACAGATACGCAGTATTTT
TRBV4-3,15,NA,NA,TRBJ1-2,CASSQDGRAGYGYTF,TGCGCCAGCAGCCAAGATGGCAGGGCTGGATATGGCTACACCTTC
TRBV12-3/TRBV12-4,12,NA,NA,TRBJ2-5,CASGDLEETQYF,TGTGCCAGCGGGGACTTGGAAGAGACCCAGTACTTC
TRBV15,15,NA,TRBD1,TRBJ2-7,CATSIRTGSSYEQYF,TGTGCCACCAGCATCCGGACAGGGTCCTCCTACGAGCAGTACTTC
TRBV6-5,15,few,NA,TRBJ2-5,CASSYSRVAQETQYF,TGTGCCAGCAGTTACTCACGGGTCGCCCAAGAGACCCAGTACTTC
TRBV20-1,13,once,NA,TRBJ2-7,CSVWAVNLGEQYF,TGCAGTGTTTGGGCAGTGAACCTCGGGGAGCAGTACTTC
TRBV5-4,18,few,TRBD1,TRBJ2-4,CASSLSMRTGDAKNIQYF,TGTGCCAGCAGCCTTAGCATGCGGACAGGGGATGCCAAAAACATTCAGTACTTC
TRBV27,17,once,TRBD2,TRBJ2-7,CASSSPGASGTSYEQYF,TGTGCCAGCAGTTCCCCAGGGGCTAGCGGGACCTCCTACGAGCAGTACTTC
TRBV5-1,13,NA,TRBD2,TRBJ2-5,CASSELARETQYF,TGCGCCAGCAGCGAACTAGCGCGGGAGACCCAGTACTTC
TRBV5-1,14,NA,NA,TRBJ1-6,CASSLNSRNSPLHF,TGCGCCAGCAGCCTCAACTCCAGAAATTCACCCCTCCACTTT
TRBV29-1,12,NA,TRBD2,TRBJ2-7,CSAGLAGNEQYF,TGCAGCGCTGGACTAGCGGGAAACGAGCAGTACTTC
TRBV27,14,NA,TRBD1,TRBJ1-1,CASSLWTGHTEAFF,TGTGCCAGCAGCCTATGGACAGGGCACACTGAAGCTTTCTTT
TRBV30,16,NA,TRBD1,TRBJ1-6,CAWILRGQGPNSPLHF,TGTGCCTGGATATTGCGGGGACAGGGCCCTAATTCACCCCTCCACTTT
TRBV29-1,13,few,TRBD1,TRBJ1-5,CSAMTGINQPQHF,TGCAGCGCCATGACAGGGATCAATCAGCCCCAGCATTTT
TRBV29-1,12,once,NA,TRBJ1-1,CSADVAADAAFF,TGCAGCGCTGATGTGGCAGCAGATGCAGCTTTCTTT
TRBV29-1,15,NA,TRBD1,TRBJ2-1,CSVGDRGRAYNEQFF,TGCAGCGTCGGGGACAGGGGAAGGGCCTACAATGAGCAGTTCTTC
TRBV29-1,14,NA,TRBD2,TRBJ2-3,CSVVGGIDTDTQYF,TGCAGCGTTGTGGGGGGGATTGACACAGATACGCAGTATTTT
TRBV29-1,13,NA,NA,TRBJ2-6,CSVDSSGANVLTF,TGCAGCGTAGACAGCTCTGGGGCCAACGTCCTGACTTTC
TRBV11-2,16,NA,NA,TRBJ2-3,CASSLMSRPNTDTQYF,TGTGCCAGCAGCTTAATGTCTAGACCGAACACAGATACGCAGTATTTT
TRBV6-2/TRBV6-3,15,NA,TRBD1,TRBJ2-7,CASSYSDRVIIEQYF,TGTGCCAGCAGTTACTCGGACAGGGTGATTATTGAGCAGTACTTC
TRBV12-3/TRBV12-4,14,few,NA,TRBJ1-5,CASRANREYQPQHF,TGTGCCAGCAGGGCCAACAGGGAATATCAGCCCCAGCATTTT
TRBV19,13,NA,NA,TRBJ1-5,CASSIGQNQPQHF,TGTGCCAGTAGTATAGGACAGAATCAGCCCCAGCATTTT
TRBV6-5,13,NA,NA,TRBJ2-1,CATTGTTYNEQFF,TGTGCCACCACCGGGACCACCTACAATGAGCAGTTCTTC
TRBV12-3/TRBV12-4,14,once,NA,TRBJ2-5,CATKTGGTQETQYF,TGTGCCACCAAGACTGGCGGGACGCAAGAGACCCAGTACTTC
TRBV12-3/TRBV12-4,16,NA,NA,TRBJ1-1,CASSPLGGGGGTEAFF,TGTGCCAGCAGTCCCCTCGGCGGAGGTGGAGGCACTGAAGCTTTCTTT
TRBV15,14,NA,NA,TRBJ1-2,CATSSRGSLYGYTF,TGTGCCACCAGCAGCAGGGGTTCCCTCTATGGCTACACCTTC
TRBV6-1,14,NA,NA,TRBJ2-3,CASSVARHTDTQYF,TGTGCCAGCAGTGTTGCGAGGCACACAGATACGCAGTATTTT